This T cell receptor (beta chain) emerged from a study of T cell responses to AZD1222 COVID-19 vaccine. The repertoire was sequenced with immunoSEQ multiplex PCR; TCRdb's copy has only in-frame clones and lacks some. This sample carries roughly 130,000 clones, approximately 83% of them seen once, and the ten largest clones take about 1.5%. Comments on this clone: Its antigen remains unknown.

The CDR3 is 12 amino acids. Trimming cost V 1 base and J 6 bases, with 6 bases left between them. Germline V gene sequence: CDR1 SGHAT, CDR2 FQDESV (reference sequence). Study outcomes and limitations: CD4 TCRs linked to vaccination spanned spike, dominating at 160-218 and 743-854.

This sequence originates from an adult in good health. The chain links TRBV11-1 to TRBJ1-2, with D unresolved. The sample in question was peripheral blood, obtained on day 0 of AZD1222 vaccination. The CDR3 nucleotides read TGTGCCAGCAGCTTAGGCAAGGATGGCTACACCTTC. Encoded protein: CASSLGKDGYTF. The complete variable domain, with remaining parts taken from reference TRBV11-1 and TRBJ1-2, reads EAEVAQSPRYKITEKSQAVAFWCDPISGHATLYWYRQILGQGPELLVQFQDESVVDDSQLPKDRFSAERLKGVDSTLKIQPAELGDSAMYLCASSLGKDGYTFGSGTRLTVV.